This TCR beta chain came from a study of T cells in Graves' hyperthyroidism and ophthalmopathy. Overall study: The blood sample was taken at first diagnosis, before treatment began.

Trimming removed 4 bases from V and 0 bases from J, with 10 bases in between. From germline, CDR1 is KGHSH and CDR2 LQKENI. This CDR3 has 14 amino acids. Exclusion criteria comprised uncontrolled infection, other autoimmune disease, pregnancy or lactation. This clonotype was recorded many times. No antigen is known for it. RNA transcripts provided the source from which TCR beta CDR3 regions were amplified. HTBI primers were used for first-round RT-PCR of the TCR CDR3. A single record per CDR3 protein comes from TCRdb applying MiXCR to the multiplex PCR reads. Among a few hundred thousand distinct CDR3 sequences listed, approximately 13% were seen once. Study conclusions and caveats: Ophthalmopathy stood apart from stable hyperthyroidism in a 13 V-J model. Ophthalmopathy, as predicted by the model, came a median around 6 months after the prediction.

V and J are TRBV18 and TRBJ2-7, with D perhaps TRBD1 (5 bases). This receptor was obtained from a woman aged 30 to 39 with Graves' hyperthyroidism that later progressed to Graves' ophthalmopathy. Sequenced: blood. As DNA, the CDR3 is TGTGCCAGCTCACGTGGACAAAACTCCTACGAGCAGTACTTC. Translating it yields CASSRGQNSYEQYF. Full variable domain (missing parts from reference TRBV18 and TRBJ2-7): NAGVMQNPRHLVRRRGQEARLRCSPMKGHSHVYWYRQLPEEGLKFMVYLQKENIIDESGMPKERFSAEFPKEGPSILRIQQVVRGDSAAYFCASSRGQNSYEQYFGPGTRLTVT.